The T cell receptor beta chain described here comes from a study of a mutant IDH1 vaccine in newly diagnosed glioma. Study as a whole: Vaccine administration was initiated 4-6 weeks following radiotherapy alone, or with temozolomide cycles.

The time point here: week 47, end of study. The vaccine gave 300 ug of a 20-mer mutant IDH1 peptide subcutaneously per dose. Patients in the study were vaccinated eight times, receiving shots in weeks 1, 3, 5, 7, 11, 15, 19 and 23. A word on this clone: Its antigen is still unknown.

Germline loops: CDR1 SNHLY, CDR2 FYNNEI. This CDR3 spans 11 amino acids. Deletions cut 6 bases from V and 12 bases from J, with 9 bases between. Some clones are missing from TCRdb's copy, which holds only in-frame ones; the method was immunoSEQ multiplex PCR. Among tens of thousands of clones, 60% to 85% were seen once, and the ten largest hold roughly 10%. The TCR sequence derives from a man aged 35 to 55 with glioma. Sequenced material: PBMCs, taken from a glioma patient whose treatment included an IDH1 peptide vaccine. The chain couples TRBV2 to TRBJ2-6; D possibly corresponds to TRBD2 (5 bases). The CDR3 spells CASRDSFVLTF. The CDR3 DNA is TGTGCCAGCAGGGACTCCTTCGTCCTGACTTTC.